This T cell receptor beta chain was identified in a study of cytomegalovirus exposure and HLA in healthy donors. Primers: 60 Vbeta forward and 13 Jbeta reverse. The method was immunoSEQ multiplex PCR; TCRdb's version includes in-frame clones alone and lacks a portion of them. The data contain 150,000 to 200,000 clones, over 75% of them seen just once; the ten biggest clones take up over 0.2%. Only one count was recorded for this clone. The source is a girl less than two years old in good health and CMV-seronegative. The sequencing sample was made of PBMCs.

The CDR3, as DNA: TGTGCCAGCAGCTTAGGTACAAGGGGCGCTGGCTACACCTTC. It yields the protein CASSLGTRGAGYTF. The rearrangement links TRBV7-9 to TRBJ1-2, with D possibly being TRBD1 (5 bases). The V and J ends lost 1 base and 7 bases respectively, with 13 bases between them. The CDR3 runs 14 residues. Germline CDR1 is SEHNR and CDR2 is FQNEAQ (reference sequence).